This TCR beta chain was obtained from a study of blood T cell repertoires in COVID-19. Study in general: The United States, Italy and Spain supplied acute and convalescent COVID-19 samples. PBMCs, B-cell-depleted T cells, or T cells were the source of the cDNA or gDNA that made up the material.

In the original workflow: Amplified reference gene primers provided the basis for estimating nucleated cell counts. Clones were read by immunoSEQ multiplex PCR, and TCRdb kept only the in-frame ones, dropping some. That table gives V, J and clone size, and the DNA gave D and trimming. The sample includes tens of thousands of clones, around four fifths of them seen just once. The trim removed 7 bases at V and 2 bases at J, leaving 9 bases unmatched. Germline V CDR1 and CDR2: LNHDA, SQIVND (reference sequence). CDR3 length equals 15 residues. This clone was seen only a few times. The sequencing input was peripheral blood. This chain joins TRBV19 and TRBJ2-7, with 9 bases that match TRBD1. The TCR sequence derives from a human donor in a cohort sampled during active COVID-19. CDR3 protein: CASTPTRDRAYEQYF. CDR3 nucleotide sequence: TGTGCCAGTACTCCCACCAGGGACAGGGCCTACGAGCAGTACTTC.